This is a list of T cell receptor beta chains from one sample in a study of post-analysis software for immune sequencing data. One entry per CDR3 protein, called by TCRdb with MiXCR from the PCR reads. Of hundreds of thousands of distinct CDR3 sequences in the sample, 55% to 70% are singletons; the top ten hold 11%. Specimen: blood. These receptors were taken from a girl aged 2-10 years with multiple sclerosis. Each CDR3 is given with its conserved first and last residue. D genes are given only for firm matches. Part of the rows lack a size; the others show once, few, many or a class for expanded clones.

v_gene: TRBV10-3; d_gene: .; abundance: .; j_gene: TRBJ1-1; CDR3nt: TGTGCCATCAGTCAAGAAAACACTGAAGCTTTCTTT; CDR3aa: CAISQENTEAFF
v_gene: TRBV5-6; d_gene: .; abundance: .; j_gene: TRBJ2-5; CDR3nt: TGTGCCAGCAGCTTTGGGTCTAGCACCCAAGAGACCCAGTACTTC; CDR3aa: CASSFGSSTQETQYF
v_gene: TRBV2; d_gene: TRBD2; abundance: few; j_gene: TRBJ2-1; CDR3nt: TGTGCCAGCAGTGGACTAGCGGGAGGACCTTACAATGAGCAGTTCTTC; CDR3aa: CASSGLAGGPYNEQFF
v_gene: TRBV7-6; d_gene: TRBD2; abundance: .; j_gene: TRBJ2-1; CDR3nt: TGTGCCAGCAGCTCCCCTAGCGGGGGTTCTCCGAGCTACAATGAGCAGTTCTTC; CDR3aa: CASSSPSGGSPSYNEQFF
v_gene: TRBV29-1; d_gene: .; abundance: .; j_gene: TRBJ1-2; CDR3nt: TGCAGCGTTGAAGGCGAGGCTGAGGGCTACACCTTC; CDR3aa: CSVEGEAEGYTF
v_gene: TRBV5-1; d_gene: TRBD2; abundance: .; j_gene: TRBJ2-1; CDR3nt: TGCGCCAGCAGTACGGAGAAGACTAGCGGGAGGGTCAATGAGCAGTTCTTC; CDR3aa: CASSTEKTSGRVNEQFF
v_gene: TRBV5-1; d_gene: .; abundance: .; j_gene: TRBJ2-1; CDR3nt: TGCGCCAGCAGCTTGGAAGGGCCGCAAGGCCAGCAGTTCTTC; CDR3aa: CASSLEGPQGQQFF
v_gene: TRBV11-3; d_gene: .; abundance: .; j_gene: TRBJ2-6; CDR3nt: TGTGCCAGCAGCTTAGAAGTGGGCTCTGGGGCCAACGTCCTGACTTTC; CDR3aa: CASSLEVGSGANVLTF
v_gene: TRBV10-3; d_gene: .; abundance: once; j_gene: TRBJ2-4; CDR3nt: TGTGCCATTCTGGATACTGGCAGGGAAAGCATTCAGTACTTC; CDR3aa: CAILDTGRESIQYF
v_gene: TRBV18; d_gene: TRBD2; abundance: few; j_gene: TRBJ2-1; CDR3nt: TGTGCCAGCTACCAGGGAGGGGATGAGCAGTTCTTC; CDR3aa: CASYQGGDEQFF
v_gene: TRBV20-1; d_gene: .; abundance: .; j_gene: TRBJ2-5; CDR3nt: TGCAGTGCTAGTAAAGGGTCTTACCCGGGGGAGACCCAGTACTTC; CDR3aa: CSASKGSYPGETQYF